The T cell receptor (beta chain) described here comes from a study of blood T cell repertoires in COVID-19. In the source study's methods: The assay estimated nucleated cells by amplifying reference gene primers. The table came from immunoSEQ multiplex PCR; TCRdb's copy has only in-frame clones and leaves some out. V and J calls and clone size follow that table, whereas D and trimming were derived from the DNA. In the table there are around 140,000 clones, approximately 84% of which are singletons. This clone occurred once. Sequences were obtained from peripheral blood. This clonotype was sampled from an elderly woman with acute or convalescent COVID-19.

The DNA for the CDR3 is TGTGCCAGCAGTAACAGGGGACCCTACAATGAGCAGTTCTTC. It yields the protein CASSNRGPYNEQFF. The V call is TRBV27, the J call TRBJ2-1, with 7 bases lining up with TRBD1. CDR1 and CDR2 from the germline V gene are MNHEY and SMNVEV (reference sequence). Germline trimming cut 5 bases from V and 2 bases from J; bases unmatched to any gene: 3. This CDR3 comprises 14 residues.